The 23 T cell receptor beta chains in this list originate from one sample, sequenced in a study of T cell changes during pregnancy in multiple sclerosis. Sequencing used immunoSEQ multiplex PCR; TCRdb keeps in-frame clones, though not all of them. The sample yields roughly 38,000 clones, 88% seen once. The sample here was CD4+ T cells from peripheral blood mononuclear cells, taken before pregnancy. These receptors were collected from a female donor with multiple sclerosis, enrolled in a pregnancy study.

The J gene is TRBJ2-7, the V gene TRBV28; D may be TRBD1 (6 bases). V was pared by 4 bases and J by 2 bases, with 12 bases between. The CDR3 runs 14 residues. CDR1 is MDHEN, CDR2 SYDVKM, per germline. The CDR3 protein is CASSSRGITYEQYF. The CDR3 DNA is TGTGCCAGCAGTTCCAGGGGAATCACCTACGAGCAGTACTTC.

This clone was seen more than once but under ten times. The CDR3 region is CAWTGEGNQPQHF. The CDR3 DNA reads as TGTGCCTGGACCGGGGAGGGCAATCAGCCCCAGCATTTT. The rearrangement joins TRBV30 to TRBJ1-5; no firm D call. The V end lost 4 bases, the J end lost 2 bases, and 9 bases lay between the germline ends. CDR1 and CDR2 (germline): GTSNPN, SVGIG (reference sequence). The CDR3 is 13 residues long.

The gene calls are TRBV4-2 and TRBJ2-2; the D is unclear. Germline lookup yields CDR1 LGHNA and CDR2 YNFKEQ. This CDR3 has 14 residues. V was trimmed by 3 bases and J by 5 bases, leaving 10 bases between them. CDR3 loop: CASSQETVTGELFF. The CDR3 DNA sequence: TGTGCCAGCAGCCAGGAGACGGTTACCGGGGAGCTGTTTTTT.

The rearrangement links TRBV11-2 to TRBJ2-2; 14 nucleotides align to TRBD2. The CDR3 is made up of 14 amino acids. Germline V gene sequence: CDR1 SGHAT, CDR2 FQNNGV. The junction had 4 bases not matched to a gene; V was cut back by 10 bases and J by 6 bases. CDR3 nucleotide sequence: TGTGCCACGGGACTAGCGGGAGTATCCGGGGAGCTGTTTTTT. Residues: CATGLAGVSGELFF.

The chain has TRBV7-9 and TRBJ1-3, with D possibly being TRBD1 (5 bases). Germline V gives CDR1 SEHNR, CDR2 FQNEAQ (reference sequence). This CDR3 is 16 amino acids long. V dropped 1 base and J dropped 0 bases, with 10 bases sitting between them. As DNA, the CDR3 is TGTGCCAGCAGCTTAGGTCGACAGACCTCTGGAAACACCATATATTTT. The encoded protein is CASSLGRQTSGNTIYF.

The chain couples TRBV28 to TRBJ2-7; 9 bases agree with TRBD2. The trim removed 2 bases at V and 6 bases at J, leaving 14 bases unmatched. CDR1 and CDR2 (germline): MDHEN, SYDVKM. The CDR3 consists of 17 residues. CDR3 sequence reads: CASSLRGLATTLGEQYF. CDR3 DNA sequence: TGTGCCAGCAGTTTACGAGGACTAGCGACAACGCTAGGCGAGCAGTACTTC.

The gene calls are TRBV7-2 and TRBJ2-3, with 9 bases lining up with TRBD2. V lost 3 bases to trimming and J lost 4 bases; unmatched junction nucleotides: 8. CDR3 length equals 16 residues. Germline V gene sequence: CDR1 SGHTA, CDR2 FQGNSA. The CDR3 here is CASSFVAGDRADTQYF. The CDR3 DNA reads as TGTGCCAGCAGCTTCGTAGCGGGAGATCGGGCAGATACGCAGTATTTT.

The J gene is TRBJ1-4, the V gene TRBV18, with 8 bases fitting TRBD1. The trim removed 4 bases at V and 5 bases at J, leaving 6 bases unmatched. The germline CDR1 and CDR2 sequences are KGHSH and LQKENI. The CDR3 runs 15 residues. CDR3 DNA: TGTGCCAGCTCACGGGACAGGCCACCAAATGAAAAACTGTTTTTT. Amino acid sequence: CASSRDRPPNEKLFF.

The CDR3 protein is CASSLVSGYDNEQFF. The CDR3 region has the DNA TGTGCCAGCAGCTTAGTATCGGGATACGACAATGAGCAGTTCTTC. This sequence joins TRBV7-2 and TRBJ2-1; possibly TRBD2 for D (5 bases). This CDR3 has 15 residues. V lost 1 base, J lost 5 bases, and 12 bases lay in between. Per the germline V gene, CDR1 is SGHTA and CDR2 is FQGNSA.

This chain uses TRBV2 with TRBJ1-5; 12 bases line up with TRBD1. The V segment lost 4 bases and the J segment 2 bases; nucleotides outside the gene matches: 12. The V gene's germline CDR1 is SNHLY and CDR2 FYNNEI. The CDR3 loop spans 19 amino acids. CDR3 residues: CASSVSNTGTGGGNQPQHF. CDR3 DNA: TGTGCCAGCAGTGTGTCGAATACCGGGACAGGGGGCGGCAATCAGCCCCAGCATTTT.

This chain links TRBV5-1 with TRBJ2-1; 12 nucleotides line up with TRBD2. The germline V gene encodes CDR1 SGHRS and CDR2 YFSETQ. The CDR3 is 16 amino acids. V dropped 4 bases and J dropped 8; count of bases not matched to a gene: 10. CDR3 nucleotide sequence: TGCGCCAGCAGCATTCGTCTAGCGGGAGGGCCGGATGAGCAGTTCTTC. Its translation: CASSIRLAGGPDEQFF.

The chain employs TRBV7-2 and TRBJ1-3; 10 bases are a match to TRBD1. V lost 6 bases and J lost 4; bases outside the gene matches: 6. Germline values: CDR1 SGHTA, CDR2 FQGNSA. The CDR3 contains 15 residues. For the CDR3, the DNA is TGTGCCAGCAGTAAAGACAGGGGGCGCGGAAACACCATATATTTT. It encodes CASSKDRGRGNTIYF.

The gene calls are TRBV2 and TRBJ2-5, with 8 nucleotides matching TRBD1. Losses at the gene ends were 6 bases for V and 2 bases for J; bases not matched to a gene: 8. The germline V gene encodes CDR1 SNHLY and CDR2 FYNNEI. The CDR3 length is 15 residues. CDR3: CASSGQGYFQETQYF. The CDR3 nucleotides are TGTGCCAGCAGCGGACAGGGCTACTTTCAAGAGACCCAGTACTTC.

The chain joins TRBV5-4 to TRBJ1-2; TRBD1 matches at 7 bases. The CDR3 loop spans 15 amino acids. Losses at the gene ends were 2 bases for V and 1 base for J; bases not matched to a gene: 5. Germline lookup yields CDR1 SGHNT and CDR2 YYREEE (reference sequence). The CDR3 coding sequence is TGTGCCAGCAGCTTATCCAGGGGGAATAACTATGGCTACACCTTC. Amino acids: CASSLSRGNNYGYTF.

This chain links TRBV6-5 with TRBJ1-2; 7 bases are shared with TRBD1. The CDR3 runs to 15 residues. Germline V lookup: CDR1 MNHEY, CDR2 SVGAGI. The ends lost 2 bases at V and 8 bases at J; junction bases unmatched: 11. The CDR3 DNA follows: TGTGCCAGCAGTTACCGCAACTTACAGGGGCGAGGCTACACCTTC. This gives the protein CASSYRNLQGRGYTF.

The chain has TRBV7-2 and TRBJ2-1; 9 bases match TRBD2. Germline trimming cut 1 base from V and 4 bases from J; bases unmatched to any gene: 5. This CDR3 is built from 16 residues. The germline gives CDR1 SGHTA, CDR2 FQGNSA. This chain's CDR3 is CASSLGPSGVYNEQFF. DNA of the CDR3: TGTGCCAGCAGCTTAGGCCCTAGCGGGGTATACAATGAGCAGTTCTTC.

This chain uses TRBV20-1 with TRBJ2-1; perhaps TRBD2 as D (5 bases). Trimming shortened V by 6 bases and J by 8 bases, and 8 bases separated the two germline ends. The CDR3 covers 10 residues. The germline gives CDR1 DFQATT, CDR2 SNEGSKA (reference sequence). This CDR3 is CSARRDEQFF. CDR3 DNA: TGCAGTGCCAGGCGGGATGAGCAGTTCTTC.

J is TRBJ2-5 and V is TRBV5-4; the D gene is possibly TRBD2 (5 bases). Germline lookup yields CDR1 SGHNT and CDR2 YYREEE (reference sequence). Trimming shortened V by 2 bases and J by 1 base, and 12 bases separated the two germline ends. This CDR3 is 15 amino acids long. The CDR3 protein is CASSFGGHVQETQYF. CDR3 DNA: TGTGCCAGCAGCTTTGGAGGCCATGTCCAAGAGACCCAGTACTTC.

The chain combines TRBV28 with TRBJ1-1; D is uncertain. V lost 4 bases to trimming and J lost 10 bases, with 13 bases between them. Germline CDR1 and CDR2: MDHEN and SYDVKM. There are 12 residues in the CDR3. CDR3 protein: CASSSETDTAFF. CDR3 DNA: TGTGCCAGCAGTTCGGAGACGGATACAGCTTTCTTT.

This clone was counted only a few times. V and J are TRBV7-9 and TRBJ1-2; 8 bases match TRBD1. This CDR3 contains 17 residues. The J segment lost 5 bases and the V segment lost 5 bases, leaving 16 bases of the junction unmatched. CDR1 SEHNR and CDR2 FQNEAQ come from the germline V gene (reference sequence). The CDR3 DNA reads as TGTGCCAGCAGCCCACGGACAGGGCTAATATCACGGTATGGCTACACCTTC. Amino acids: CASSPRTGLISRYGYTF.

This chain uses TRBV28 with TRBJ2-1; 13 bases map to TRBD2. The CDR3 contains 15 residues. Trimming at V came to 3 bases and at J to 8 bases, leaving 4 bases not matched to a gene. Germline lookup yields CDR1 MDHEN and CDR2 SYDVKM. CDR3 sequence: CASSFRTSGSDEQFF. In DNA, the CDR3 is TGTGCCAGCAGTTTTCGGACTAGCGGGAGCGATGAGCAGTTCTTC.

The chain links TRBV25-1 to TRBJ1-2; D gene unclear. The CDR3 is 13 amino acids. The V and J ends lost 8 bases and 4 bases respectively, with 14 bases between them. Per germline, CDR1 MGHDK and CDR2 SYGVNS. The CDR3 is CASLGGGGYGYTF. The CDR3 nucleotides read TGTGCCAGCCTCGGCGGCGGTGGCTATGGCTACACCTTC.

This chain links TRBV19 with TRBJ2-1; 8 nucleotides match TRBD2. The V segment lost 6 bases and the J segment 3 bases; nucleotides outside the gene matches: 7. The CDR3 is made up of 15 amino acids. The germline CDR1 and CDR2 sequences are LNHDA and SQIVND (reference sequence). Written as DNA, the CDR3 is TGTGCCAGTAGCAGTGGGACTAGTGTCTACAATGAGCAGTTCTTC. Protein: CASSSGTSVYNEQFF.